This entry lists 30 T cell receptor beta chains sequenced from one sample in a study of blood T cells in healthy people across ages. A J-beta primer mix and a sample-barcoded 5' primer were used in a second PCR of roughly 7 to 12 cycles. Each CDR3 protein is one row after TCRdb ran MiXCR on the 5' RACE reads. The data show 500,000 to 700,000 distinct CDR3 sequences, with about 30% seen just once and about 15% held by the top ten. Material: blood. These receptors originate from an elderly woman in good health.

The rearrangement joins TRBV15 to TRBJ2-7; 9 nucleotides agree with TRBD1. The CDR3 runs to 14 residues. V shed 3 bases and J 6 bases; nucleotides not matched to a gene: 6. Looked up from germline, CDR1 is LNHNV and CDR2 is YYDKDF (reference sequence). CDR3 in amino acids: CATSRDRGVGEQYF. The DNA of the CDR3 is TGTGCCACCAGCAGGGACAGGGGAGTCGGCGAGCAGTACTTC.

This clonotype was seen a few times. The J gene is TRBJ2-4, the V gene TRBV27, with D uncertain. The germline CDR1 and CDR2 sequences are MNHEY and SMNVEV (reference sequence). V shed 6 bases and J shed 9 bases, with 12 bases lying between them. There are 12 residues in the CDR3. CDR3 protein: CASSTKSGIQYF. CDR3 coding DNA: TGTGCCAGCAGCACAAAGTCTGGCATTCAGTACTTC.

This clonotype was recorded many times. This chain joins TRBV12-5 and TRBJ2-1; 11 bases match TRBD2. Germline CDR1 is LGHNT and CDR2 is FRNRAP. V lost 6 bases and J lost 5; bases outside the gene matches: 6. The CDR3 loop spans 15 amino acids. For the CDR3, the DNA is TGTGCTAGTGGCCACGGACTAGCGGGTGACAATGAGCAGTTCTTC. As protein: CASGHGLAGDNEQFF.

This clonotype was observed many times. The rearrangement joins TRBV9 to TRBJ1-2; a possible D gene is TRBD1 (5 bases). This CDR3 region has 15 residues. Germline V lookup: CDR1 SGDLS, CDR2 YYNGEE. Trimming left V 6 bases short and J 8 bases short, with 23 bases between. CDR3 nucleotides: TGTGCCAGCAAAAGGGTCCAGGGATCGACGGGGGGCTACACCTTC. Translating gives CASKRVQGSTGGYTF.

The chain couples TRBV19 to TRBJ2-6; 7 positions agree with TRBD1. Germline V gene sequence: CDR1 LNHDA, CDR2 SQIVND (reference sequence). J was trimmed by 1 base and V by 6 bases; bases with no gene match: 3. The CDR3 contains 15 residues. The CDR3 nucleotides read TGTGCCAGTAGGATACAGGGGTCTGGGGCCAACGTCCTGACTTTC. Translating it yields CASRIQGSGANVLTF.

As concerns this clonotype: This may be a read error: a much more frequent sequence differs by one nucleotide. The CDR3 DNA reads TGCAGTGCTGGGCGGACAAGGTACAGAGCCGAGCAGTACTTC. Translation: CSAGRTRYRAEQYF. This chain links TRBV20-1 with TRBJ2-7, with D possibly matching TRBD1 (5 bases). There are 14 residues in the CDR3. Germline loops: CDR1 DFQATT, CDR2 SNEGSKA (reference sequence). The germline V and J ends were trimmed by 5 bases and 6 bases, with 20 bases remaining between them.

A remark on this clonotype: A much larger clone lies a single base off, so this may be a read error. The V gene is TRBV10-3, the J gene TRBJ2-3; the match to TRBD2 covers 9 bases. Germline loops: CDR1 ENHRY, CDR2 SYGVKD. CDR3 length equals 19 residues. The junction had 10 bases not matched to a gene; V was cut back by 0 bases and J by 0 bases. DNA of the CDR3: TGTGCCATCAGTGAGTCGACTGGCGGGGGGGTCACGAGCACAGATACGCAGTATTTT. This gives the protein CAISESTGGGVTSTDTQYF.

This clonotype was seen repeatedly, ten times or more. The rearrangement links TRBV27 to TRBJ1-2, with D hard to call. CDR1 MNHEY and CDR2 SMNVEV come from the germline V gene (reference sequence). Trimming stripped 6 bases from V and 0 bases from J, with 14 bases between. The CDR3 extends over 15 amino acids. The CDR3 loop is CASSLSGLSNYGYTF. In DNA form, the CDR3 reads TGTGCCAGCAGCCTTTCTGGGCTTTCTAACTATGGCTACACCTTC.

Here the CDR3 reads CASSQDSRASPLHF. CDR3 DNA sequence: TGTGCCAGCAGCCAAGATTCAAGGGCTTCACCCCTCCACTTT. This chain links TRBV4-2 with TRBJ1-6, with D unresolved. The length of the CDR3 is 14 residues. The germline CDR1 and CDR2 sequences are LGHNA and YNFKEQ. V was trimmed by 0 bases and J by 9 bases, leaving 9 bases between them.

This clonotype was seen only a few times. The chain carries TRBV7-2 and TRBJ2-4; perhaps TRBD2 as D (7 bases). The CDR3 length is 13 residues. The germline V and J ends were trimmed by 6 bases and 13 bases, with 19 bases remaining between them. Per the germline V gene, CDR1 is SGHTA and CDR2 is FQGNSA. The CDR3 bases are TGTGCCAGCAGTTCGTGGGGGGGCTTGGAGCAGTACTTC. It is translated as CASSSWGGLEQYF.

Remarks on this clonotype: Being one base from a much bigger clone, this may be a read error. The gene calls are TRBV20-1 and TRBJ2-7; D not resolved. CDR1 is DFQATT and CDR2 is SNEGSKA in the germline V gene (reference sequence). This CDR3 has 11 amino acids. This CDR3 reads CRATQTYEQYF. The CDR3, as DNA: TGCAGGGCTACCCAGACCTACGAGCAGTACTTC.

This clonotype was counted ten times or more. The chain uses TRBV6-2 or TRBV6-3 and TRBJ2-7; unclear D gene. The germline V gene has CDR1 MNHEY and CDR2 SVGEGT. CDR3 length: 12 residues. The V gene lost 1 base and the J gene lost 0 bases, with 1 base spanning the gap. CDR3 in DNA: TGTGCCAGCAGTTACTTCTCCTACGAGCAGTACTTC. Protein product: CASSYFSYEQYF.

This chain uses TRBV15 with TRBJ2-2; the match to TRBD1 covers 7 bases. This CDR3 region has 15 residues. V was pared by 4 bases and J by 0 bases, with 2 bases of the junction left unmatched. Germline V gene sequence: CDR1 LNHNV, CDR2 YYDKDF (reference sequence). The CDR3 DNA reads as TGTGCCACCAGCATAGACAGGGCGAACACCGGGGAGCTGTTTTTT. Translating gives CATSIDRANTGELFF.

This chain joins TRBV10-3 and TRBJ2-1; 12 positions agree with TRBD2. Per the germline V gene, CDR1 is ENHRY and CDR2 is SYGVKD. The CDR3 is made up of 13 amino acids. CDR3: CVVTSGGANEQFF. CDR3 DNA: TGTGTCGTGACTAGCGGGGGCGCAAATGAGCAGTTCTTC.

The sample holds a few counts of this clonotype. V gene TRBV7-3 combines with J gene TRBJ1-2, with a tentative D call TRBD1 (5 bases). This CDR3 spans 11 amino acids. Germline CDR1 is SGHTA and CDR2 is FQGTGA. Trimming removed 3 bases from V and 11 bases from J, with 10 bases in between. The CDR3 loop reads CASSFRVGYTF. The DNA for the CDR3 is TGTGCCAGCAGCTTCAGGGTGGGGTACACCTTC.

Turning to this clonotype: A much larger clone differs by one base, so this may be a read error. The CDR3 DNA follows: TGTGCCAGCAGAAATTCAGGGTATGGGGCCGACGTCCTGACTTTC. Translated: CASRNSGYGADVLTF. This chain uses TRBV6-2 or TRBV6-3 with TRBJ2-6; D might be TRBD1 (5 bases). The germline V gene encodes CDR1 MNHEY and CDR2 SVGEGT. CDR3 size: 15 residues.

The CDR3 nucleotides are TGTGCCAGCAGTGAGAGAAAGTCGAATTCACCCCTCCACTTT. Translation gives CASSERKSNSPLHF. This sequence joins TRBV6-1 and TRBJ1-6; D is undetermined. The V end lost 3 bases, the J end lost 7 bases, and 10 bases lay between the germline ends. The CDR3 spans 14 residues. Germline loops: CDR1 MNHNS, CDR2 SASEGT.

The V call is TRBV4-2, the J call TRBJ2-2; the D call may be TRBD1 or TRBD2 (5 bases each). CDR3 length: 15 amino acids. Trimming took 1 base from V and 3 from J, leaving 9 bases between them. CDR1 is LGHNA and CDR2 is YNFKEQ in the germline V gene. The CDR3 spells CASSQGDGDTGELFF. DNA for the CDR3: TGTGCCAGCAGCCAAGGGGACGGGGACACCGGGGAGCTGTTTTTT.

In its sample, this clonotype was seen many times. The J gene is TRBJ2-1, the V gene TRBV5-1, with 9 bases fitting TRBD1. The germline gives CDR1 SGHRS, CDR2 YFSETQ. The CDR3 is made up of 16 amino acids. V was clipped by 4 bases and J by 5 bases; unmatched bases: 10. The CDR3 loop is CASSASGTGFDNEQFF. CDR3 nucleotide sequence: TGCGCCAGCAGCGCATCCGGGACAGGGTTCGACAATGAGCAGTTCTTC.

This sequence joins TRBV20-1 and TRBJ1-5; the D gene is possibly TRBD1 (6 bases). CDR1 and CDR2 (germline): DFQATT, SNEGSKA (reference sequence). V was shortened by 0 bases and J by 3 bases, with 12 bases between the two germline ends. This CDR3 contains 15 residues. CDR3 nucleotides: TGCAGTGCTAGAGATCCAGGACAGTACAATCAGCCCCAGCATTTT. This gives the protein CSARDPGQYNQPQHF.

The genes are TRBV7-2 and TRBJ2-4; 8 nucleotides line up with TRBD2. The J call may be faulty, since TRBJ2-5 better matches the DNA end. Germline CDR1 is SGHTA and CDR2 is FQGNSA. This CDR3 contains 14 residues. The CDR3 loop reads CASCRGLEAETQYF. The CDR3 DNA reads TGTGCCAGCTGTCGGGGACTAGAGGCGGAGACCCAGTACTTC.

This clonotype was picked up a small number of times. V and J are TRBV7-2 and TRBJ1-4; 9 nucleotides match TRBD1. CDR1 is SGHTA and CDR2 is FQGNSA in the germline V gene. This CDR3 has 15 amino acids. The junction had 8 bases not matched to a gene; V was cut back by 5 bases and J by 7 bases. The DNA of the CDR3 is TGTGCCAGCAGCCCGACAGGGGGAAGCGGTGAAAAACTGTTTTTT. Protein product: CASSPTGGSGEKLFF. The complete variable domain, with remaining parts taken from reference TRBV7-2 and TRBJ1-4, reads GAGVSQSPSNKVTEKGKDVELRCDPISGHTALYWYRQSLGQGLEFLIYFQGNSAPDKSGLPSDRFSAERTGGSVSTLTIQRTQQEDSAVYLCASSPTGGSGEKLFFGSGTQLSVL.

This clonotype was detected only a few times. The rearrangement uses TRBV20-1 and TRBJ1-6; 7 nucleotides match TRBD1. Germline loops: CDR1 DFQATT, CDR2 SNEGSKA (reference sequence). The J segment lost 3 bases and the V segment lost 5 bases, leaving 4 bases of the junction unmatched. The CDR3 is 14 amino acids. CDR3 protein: CSAANRGYNSPLHF. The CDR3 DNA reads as TGCAGTGCTGCAAACAGGGGCTATAATTCACCCCTCCACTTT.

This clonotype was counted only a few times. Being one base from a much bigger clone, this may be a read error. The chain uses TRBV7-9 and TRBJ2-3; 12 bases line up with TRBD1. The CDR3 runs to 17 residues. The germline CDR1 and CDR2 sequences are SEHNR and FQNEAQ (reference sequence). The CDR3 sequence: CASSLTTGTGGTDAQYF. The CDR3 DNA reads TGTGCCAGCAGCTTAACAACCGGGACAGGGGGCACAGATGCGCAGTATTTT.

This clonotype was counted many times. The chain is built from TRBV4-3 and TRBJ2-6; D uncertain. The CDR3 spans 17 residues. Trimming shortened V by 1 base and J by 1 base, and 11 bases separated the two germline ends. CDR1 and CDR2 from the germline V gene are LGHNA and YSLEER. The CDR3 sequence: CASSQVVRNSGANVLTF. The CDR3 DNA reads TGCGCCAGCAGCCAAGTAGTTAGGAATTCTGGGGCCAACGTCCTGACTTTC.

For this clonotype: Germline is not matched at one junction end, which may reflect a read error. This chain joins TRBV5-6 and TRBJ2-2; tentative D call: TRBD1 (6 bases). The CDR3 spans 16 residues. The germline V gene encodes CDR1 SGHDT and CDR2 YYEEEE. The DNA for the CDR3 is TGTGCCAGCAGCTTGAGAGGGGGTTCGAACACCGGGGAGCGGTTTTTT. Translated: CASSLRGGSNTGERFF.

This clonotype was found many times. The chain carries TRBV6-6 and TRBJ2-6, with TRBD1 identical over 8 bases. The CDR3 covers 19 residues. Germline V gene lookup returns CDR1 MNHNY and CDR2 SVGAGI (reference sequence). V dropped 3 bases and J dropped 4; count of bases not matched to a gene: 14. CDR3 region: CASSYGSGQVLRGANVLTF. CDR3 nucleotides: TGTGCCAGCAGTTATGGTTCGGGACAGGTCCTAAGGGGGGCCAACGTCCTGACTTTC.

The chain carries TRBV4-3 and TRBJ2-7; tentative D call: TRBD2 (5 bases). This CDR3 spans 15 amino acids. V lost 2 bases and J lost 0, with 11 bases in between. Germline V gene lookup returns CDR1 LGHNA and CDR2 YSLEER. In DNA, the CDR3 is TGCGCCAGCAGCCAACACCTCGGGATCTCCTACGAGCAGTACTTC. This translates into CASSQHLGISYEQYF.

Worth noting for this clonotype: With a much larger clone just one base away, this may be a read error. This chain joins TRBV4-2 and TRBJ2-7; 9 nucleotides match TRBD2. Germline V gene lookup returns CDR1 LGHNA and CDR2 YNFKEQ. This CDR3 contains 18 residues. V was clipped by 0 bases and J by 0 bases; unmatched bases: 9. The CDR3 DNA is TGTGCCAGCAGCCAAGATCTGGCGCTAGCGGGGTCCTCCTACGAGCAGTACGTC. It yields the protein CASSQDLALAGSSYEQYV.

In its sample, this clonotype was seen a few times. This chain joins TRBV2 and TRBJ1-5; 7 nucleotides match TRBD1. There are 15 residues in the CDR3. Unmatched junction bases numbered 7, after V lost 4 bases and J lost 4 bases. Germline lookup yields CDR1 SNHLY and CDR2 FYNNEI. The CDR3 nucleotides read TGTGCCAGCAGTGTGGTGGGACAGCGTAATCAGCCCCAGCATTTT. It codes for CASSVVGQRNQPQHF. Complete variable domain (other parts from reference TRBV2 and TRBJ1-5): EPEVTQTPSHQVTQMGQEVILRCVPISNHLYFYWYRQILGQKVEFLVSFYNNEISEKSEIFDDQFSVERPDGSNFTLKIRSTKLEDSAMYFCASSVVGQRNQPQHFGDGTRLSIL.